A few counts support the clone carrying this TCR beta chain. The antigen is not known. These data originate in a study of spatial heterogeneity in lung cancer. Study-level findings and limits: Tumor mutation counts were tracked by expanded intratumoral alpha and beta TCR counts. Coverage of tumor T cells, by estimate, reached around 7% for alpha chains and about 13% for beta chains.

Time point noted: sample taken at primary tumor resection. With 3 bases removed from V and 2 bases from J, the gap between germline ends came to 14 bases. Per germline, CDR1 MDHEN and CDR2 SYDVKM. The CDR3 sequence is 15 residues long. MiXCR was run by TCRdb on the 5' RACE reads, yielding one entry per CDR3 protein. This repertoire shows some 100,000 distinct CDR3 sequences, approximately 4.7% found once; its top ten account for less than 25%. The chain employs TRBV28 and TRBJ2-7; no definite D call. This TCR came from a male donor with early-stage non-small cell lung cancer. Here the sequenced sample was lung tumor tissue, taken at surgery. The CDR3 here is CASSLVPSPTYEQYF. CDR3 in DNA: TGTGCCAGCAGTTTGGTCCCGTCTCCCACCTACGAGCAGTACTTC. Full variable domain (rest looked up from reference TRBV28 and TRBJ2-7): DVKVTQSSRYLVKRTGEKVFLECVQDMDHENMFWYRQDPGLGLRLIYFSYDVKMKEKGDIPEGYSVSREKKERFSLILESASTNQTSMYLCASSLVPSPTYEQYFGPGTRLTVT.